One TCR beta chain is described in this entry. The data originate from a study of T cell changes during pregnancy in multiple sclerosis. CDR1 and CDR2 from the germline V gene are SGHTA and FQGNSA. The CDR3 length is 13 residues. V was trimmed by 5 bases and J by 6 bases, leaving 11 bases between them. TCRdb's table, derived via immunoSEQ multiplex PCR, lists solely in-frame clones and lacks some. Of more than 50,000 clones listed, 90% to 95% are singletons. The sample here was peripheral blood, taken before pregnancy. The chain has TRBV7-2 and TRBJ2-4; D might be TRBD1 (6 bases). This clonotype originated in a female donor with multiple sclerosis, enrolled in a pregnancy study. As DNA, the CDR3 is TGTGCCAGCAGCATAGGACAGACAAACATTCAGTACTTC. Encoded protein: CASSIGQTNIQYF.